The present entry profiles one T cell receptor (beta chain) with its context. Its antigen is unidentified. In the PCR, 60 Vbeta and 13 Jbeta primers were used. Here immunoSEQ multiplex PCR was the method, and the copy in TCRdb shows in-frame clones only, minus some. The sample contains about 190,000 clones, 70% to 75% of which appear only once. With V trimmed by 6 bases and J by 4 bases, 4 bases remained unmatched. This CDR3 has 13 residues. Germline CDR1 reads ENHRY; CDR2 reads SYGVKD. The sample originates from a study of cytomegalovirus exposure and HLA in healthy donors. Points from the study as a whole: Upon later analysis, HLA-associated TCR beta chains proved more clonally expanded than other, equally common chains.

The genes are TRBV10-3 and TRBJ2-5; 8 positions agree with TRBD1. The sequenced material came from PBMCs. The TCR comes from a man aged 25-45 years in good health and CMV-seropositive. The CDR3 is CAIRDRESETQYF. The DNA for the CDR3 is TGTGCCATCAGGGACAGGGAGTCAGAGACCCAGTACTTC.